The 28 T cell receptor beta chains reported below all come from one sample, sequenced in a study of blood T cells in healthy people across ages. Through a sample-barcoded 5' primer and a J-beta primer mix, a second PCR was run for about 6 to 11 cycles. TCRdb analysed the 5' RACE reads with MiXCR anew, one entry per CDR3 protein. The sample carries 1.5 million to 2 million distinct CDR3 sequences, approximately 50% recorded once. Specimen: blood. The receptors originated from a woman aged 35 to 49 in good health.

This sequence joins TRBV5-1 and TRBJ1-2; D is unclear. V lost 5 bases and J 13 bases, leaving 24 bases between the germline ends. Per germline, CDR1 SGHRS and CDR2 YFSETQ. This CDR3 contains 14 residues. The CDR3 protein is CASRPTPRGDLLTF. The CDR3 DNA reads TGCGCCAGCAGGCCCACCCCTCGTGGGGATCTTCTCACCTTC.

In its sample, this clonotype was seen a few times. V gene TRBV7-8 combines with J gene TRBJ2-5; D is undetermined. V lost 2 bases and J lost 2, with 9 bases in between. The CDR3 is 14 residues long. Germline V CDR1 and CDR2: SGHVS, FQNEAQ. CDR3 nucleotide sequence: TGTGCCAGCAGCTTATGGCAGACGCAAGAGACCCAGTACTTC. It translates to CASSLWQTQETQYF.

The CDR3 sequence is CASSPTGAAGYTF. CDR3 nucleotides: TGTGCCAGCAGTCCGACAGGGGCAGCTGGCTACACCTTC. The chain links TRBV2 to TRBJ1-2; 8 nucleotides align to TRBD1. The CDR3 length is 13 residues. With V trimmed by 5 bases and J by 7 bases, 6 bases remained unmatched. The germline gives CDR1 SNHLY, CDR2 FYNNEI. Full variable domain (rest looked up from reference TRBV2 and TRBJ1-2): EPEVTQTPSHQVTQMGQEVILRCVPISNHLYFYWYRQILGQKVEFLVSFYNNEISEKSEIFDDQFSVERPDGSNFTLKIRSTKLEDSAMYFCASSPTGAAGYTFGSGTRLTVV.

The V gene is TRBV7-9, the J gene TRBJ1-5; D is perhaps TRBD1 (6 bases). Germline V gene data show CDR1 as SEHNR and CDR2 as FQNEAQ (reference sequence). The CDR3 runs 13 residues. V gave up 5 bases and J gave up 5 bases, with 10 bases separating them. CDR3 sequence: CASSRGLDQPQHF. CDR3 DNA: TGTGCCAGCAGCCGGGGGCTCGATCAGCCCCAGCATTTT.

The V call is TRBV7-3, the J call TRBJ2-3; 9 bases align to TRBD2. From germline, CDR1 is SGHTA and CDR2 FQGTGA. The CDR3 consists of 17 residues. The V segment lost 1 base and the J segment 2 bases; nucleotides outside the gene matches: 7. For the CDR3, the DNA is TGTGCCAGCAGCTTAAGGGGGGCTAGCGGGGTCACAGATACGCAGTATTTT. This sequence encodes CASSLRGASGVTDTQYF.

The chain joins TRBV7-3 to TRBJ2-7; D gene unclear. Between the trimmed V and J ends, which lost 5 bases and 7 bases, there was a span of 15 bases. This CDR3 contains 13 residues. From germline, CDR1 is SGHTA and CDR2 FQGTGA. The CDR3 bases are TGTGCCAGCAGCCTAGGCTTGAGCAATGAGCAGTACTTC. Protein: CASSLGLSNEQYF.

V usage is TRBV12-3 or TRBV12-4 and J usage is TRBJ1-2, with a possible D match to TRBD1 (6 bases). V was pared by 5 bases and J by 7 bases, with 14 bases between. The CDR3 has 13 residues. The CDR3 here is CASSPTGLRGYTF. The CDR3 DNA sequence: TGTGCCAGCAGTCCTACAGGGTTGCGTGGCTACACCTTC.

In regard to this clonotype: At one of its ends the junction is not consistent with the germline gene, which may arise from a read error. J is TRBJ2-7 and V is TRBV6-1, with TRBD2 matching 14 bases. The CDR3 has 16 amino acids. Germline assignment: CDR1 MNHNS and CDR2 SASEGT. The CDR3 DNA sequence: TGTGCCAGCAGTGAGGGGACTAGCGGGGGACCATACGACCAGTACTTC. Translation gives CASSEGTSGGPYDQYF.

At least ten counts were recorded for this clonotype. The CDR3 coding sequence is TGTGCCAGCAGTTACGGTCGGACCTACGAGCAGTACTTC. This sequence encodes CASSYGRTYEQYF. The chain joins TRBV6-5 to TRBJ2-7; D is unresolved. Trimming removed 2 bases at V and 2 bases at J, with 7 bases between. The CDR3 covers 13 residues. The germline gives CDR1 MNHEY, CDR2 SVGAGI.

This chain connects TRBV2 to TRBJ2-7, with TRBD2 identical over 9 bases. The CDR3 consists of 14 residues. The germline gives CDR1 SNHLY, CDR2 FYNNEI. V was clipped by 10 bases and J by 3 bases; unmatched bases: 10. CDR3 protein: CATKKRGALYEQYF. CDR3 in DNA: TGTGCCACCAAAAAGCGGGGGGCGCTCTACGAGCAGTACTTC.

This clonotype was counted only a few times. Here the CDR3 reads CASRQPGQGSYEQYF. The CDR3 region has the DNA TGTGCCAGCAGACAACCGGGACAGGGATCCTACGAGCAGTACTTC. The V and J genes are TRBV6-5 and TRBJ2-7; 9 bases are shared with TRBD1. V shed 6 bases and J 1 base; nucleotides not matched to a gene: 7. Germline V lookup: CDR1 MNHEY, CDR2 SVGAGI. The CDR3 consists of 15 residues.

CDR3 coding DNA: TGTGCCAGCAGTCAACACTCAAACACTGAAGCTTTCTTT. This translates into CASSQHSNTEAFF. The chain employs TRBV7-2 and TRBJ1-1, with D hard to call. The CDR3 totals 13 residues. The V gene's germline CDR1 is SGHTA and CDR2 FQGNSA. Trimming pared 6 bases from V and 2 bases from J, leaving 10 bases between.

This chain joins TRBV12-3 or TRBV12-4 and TRBJ1-2, with unresolved D. The CDR3 runs to 13 residues. The V end was cut by 5 bases, the J end by 3 bases, with 10 bases between. CDR3 nucleotide sequence: TGTGCCAGCAGTGTCGGGGAGGACTATGGCTACACCTTC. Encoded protein: CASSVGEDYGYTF.

The chain combines TRBV4-1 with TRBJ1-2; perhaps TRBD1 as D (5 bases). The CDR3 sequence is 14 residues long. The V gene lost 5 bases and the J gene lost 2 bases, with 12 bases spanning the gap. Germline CDR1 and CDR2: MGHRA and YSYEKL. The CDR3: CASSFSGQNYGYTF. In DNA form, the CDR3 reads TGCGCCAGCAGCTTCTCGGGGCAAAACTATGGCTACACCTTC.

This clonotype has more than one count but fewer than ten. V and J are TRBV7-9 and TRBJ2-4; D is possibly TRBD1 or TRBD2 (5 bases each). The J call is doubtful: the DNA matches TRBJ2-7 better. Per germline, CDR1 SEHNR and CDR2 FQNEAQ (reference sequence). This CDR3 comprises 14 residues. The CDR3: CASSLEGRIYEQYF. CDR3 DNA sequence: TGTGCCAGCAGCTTAGAGGGACGGATCTACGAGCAGTACTTC.

The V call is TRBV6-5, the J call TRBJ2-7; 9 nucleotides line up with TRBD1. Germline V lookup: CDR1 MNHEY, CDR2 SVGAGI. With 2 bases clipped from V and 9 bases from J, the junction kept 8 bases outside the gene matches. CDR3 size: 14 residues. CDR3 nucleotides: TGTGCCAGCAGTTACGGGGGACAGGGTACGCGGCAGTACTTC. Amino acids: CASSYGGQGTRQYF.

This clonotype showed up just a few times. This chain uses TRBV6-1 with TRBJ1-2; perhaps TRBD1 as D (5 bases). With 10 bases removed from V and 4 bases from J, the gap between germline ends came to 13 bases. Germline V gene data show CDR1 as MNHNS and CDR2 as SASEGT. The CDR3 contains 12 residues. The CDR3 DNA is TGTGCCACTACCGGGGGAAGCTATGGCTACACCTTC. Residues: CATTGGSYGYTF.

The chain carries TRBV3-1 and TRBJ1-2, with TRBD1 matching 7 bases. V lost 4 bases, J lost 4 bases, and 15 bases stayed unmatched. Germline CDR1 reads LGHDT; CDR2 reads YNNKEL (reference sequence). This CDR3 has 17 residues. CDR3 bases: TGTGCCAGCAGCCCCTCCCAGGGGGAGACGGGTGGCTATGGCTACACCTTC. Amino acid sequence: CASSPSQGETGGYGYTF.

The chain combines TRBV3-1 with TRBJ2-7; 7 positions agree with TRBD1. CDR3 length: 15 amino acids. Germline values: CDR1 LGHDT, CDR2 YNNKEL (reference sequence). Trimming at V came to 0 bases and at J to 2 bases, leaving 4 bases not matched to a gene. The CDR3 nucleotides read TGTGCCAGCAGCCAAGACGACAGGGAGCCCTACGAGCAGTACTTC. It codes for CASSQDDREPYEQYF.

This chain joins TRBV6-2 or TRBV6-3 and TRBJ2-1; D uncertain. Germline CDR1 is MNHEY and CDR2 is SVGEGT. The CDR3 runs 14 residues. The V end lost 2 bases, the J end lost 4 bases, and 9 bases lay between the germline ends. CDR3: CASSYMQGYNEQFF. CDR3 nucleotide sequence: TGTGCCAGCAGTTACATGCAAGGTTACAATGAGCAGTTCTTC.

This clonotype came up a few times. The V gene is TRBV6-2 or TRBV6-3, the J gene TRBJ2-1; 10 nucleotides agree with TRBD2. The CDR3 is made up of 15 amino acids. Germline-derived CDR1 and CDR2 are MNHEY and SVGEGT. The V segment lost 6 bases and the J segment 9 bases; nucleotides outside the gene matches: 11. The CDR3 reads CASSLTSGVRSEQFF. The CDR3, as DNA: TGTGCCAGCAGCCTTACTAGCGGGGTAAGGAGTGAGCAGTTCTTC.

Concerning this clonotype: An end of the junction differs from the germline gene, which may be a read error. This rearrangement joins TRBV7-2 to TRBJ2-1; TRBD2 matches at 12 bases. The germline CDR1 and CDR2 sequences are SGHTA and FQGNSA. The CDR3 runs to 16 residues. The DNA of the CDR3 is TGTGTCAGCAGCTTATTGGGAACTAGCGGGGGGAATGAGCAGTTCTTC. It translates to CVSSLLGTSGGNEQFF. The full variable domain, in which reference TRBV7-2 and TRBJ2-1 provide the parts outside the CDR3, is GAGVSQSPSNKVTEKGKDVELRCDPISGHTALYWYRQSLGQGLEFLIYFQGNSAPDKSGLPSDRFSAERTGGSVSTLTIQRTQQEDSAVYLCVSSLLGTSGGNEQFFGPGTRLTVL.

The chain combines TRBV7-6 with TRBJ2-7, with D unresolved. The J call may be in error: the DNA end matches TRBJ2-5 better. The CDR3 runs to 15 residues. From germline, CDR1 is SGHVS and CDR2 FNYEAQ. CDR3 loop: CASSLGASMGETQYF. CDR3 in DNA: TGTGCCAGCAGCTTAGGGGCTTCAATGGGAGAGACCCAGTACTTC.

This clonotype was counted a few times. V usage is TRBV11-2 and J usage is TRBJ2-5, with 9 bases that match TRBD1. CDR1 is SGHAT and CDR2 is FQNNGV in the germline V gene. The CDR3 totals 18 residues. V shed 2 bases and J 5 bases; nucleotides not matched to a gene: 15. For the CDR3, the DNA is TGTGCCAGCAGCTTATACCCGGGGGGACAGGGCAAATCTGAGACCCAGTACTTC. Translated, it gives CASSLYPGGQGKSETQYF.

This chain connects TRBV20-1 to TRBJ1-1; D call uncertain. The CDR3 consists of 17 residues. Germline values: CDR1 DFQATT, CDR2 SNEGSKA (reference sequence). Trimming took 6 bases from V and 0 from J, leaving 23 bases between them. DNA of the CDR3: TGCAGTGCCCCGGGATATTATGGTGGTAACATGAACACTGAAGCTTTCTTT. It codes for CSAPGYYGGNMNTEAFF.

This clonotype was counted once. The V gene is TRBV7-2, the J gene TRBJ2-5; tentative D call: TRBD2 (5 bases). Germline loops: CDR1 SGHTA, CDR2 FQGNSA. The CDR3 length is 13 residues. V was cut by 4 bases and J by 4 bases, with 10 bases left in between. CDR3 in amino acids: CASSSDYGETQYF. The CDR3 DNA is TGTGCCAGCAGCTCCGACTACGGAGAGACCCAGTACTTC.

This clonotype appeared once. The rearrangement links TRBV9 to TRBJ2-2, with D maybe TRBD1 (6 bases). The CDR3 is 16 residues long. Germline V gives CDR1 SGDLS, CDR2 YYNGEE. Trimming removed 1 base from V and 5 bases from J, with 15 bases in between. CDR3 loop: CASSVTMGQGTGELFF. DNA of the CDR3: TGTGCCAGCAGCGTAACTATGGGGCAGGGGACCGGGGAGCTGTTTTTT. Full variable domain (missing parts from reference TRBV9 and TRBJ2-2): DSGVTQTPKHLITATGQRVTLRCSPRSGDLSVYWYQQSLDQGLQFLIQYYNGEERAKGNILERFSAQQFPDLHSELNLSSLELGDSALYFCASSVTMGQGTGELFFGEGSRLTVL.

The V gene is TRBV4-2, the J gene TRBJ1-5, with D unclear. Germline CDR1 and CDR2: LGHNA and YNFKEQ. The V end lost 5 bases, the J end lost 1 base, and 15 bases lay between the germline ends. This CDR3 is built from 16 residues. The CDR3 loop is CASSTLAGTSNQPQHF. CDR3 bases: TGTGCCAGCAGCACCCTCGCCGGTACCAGCAATCAGCCCCAGCATTTT.